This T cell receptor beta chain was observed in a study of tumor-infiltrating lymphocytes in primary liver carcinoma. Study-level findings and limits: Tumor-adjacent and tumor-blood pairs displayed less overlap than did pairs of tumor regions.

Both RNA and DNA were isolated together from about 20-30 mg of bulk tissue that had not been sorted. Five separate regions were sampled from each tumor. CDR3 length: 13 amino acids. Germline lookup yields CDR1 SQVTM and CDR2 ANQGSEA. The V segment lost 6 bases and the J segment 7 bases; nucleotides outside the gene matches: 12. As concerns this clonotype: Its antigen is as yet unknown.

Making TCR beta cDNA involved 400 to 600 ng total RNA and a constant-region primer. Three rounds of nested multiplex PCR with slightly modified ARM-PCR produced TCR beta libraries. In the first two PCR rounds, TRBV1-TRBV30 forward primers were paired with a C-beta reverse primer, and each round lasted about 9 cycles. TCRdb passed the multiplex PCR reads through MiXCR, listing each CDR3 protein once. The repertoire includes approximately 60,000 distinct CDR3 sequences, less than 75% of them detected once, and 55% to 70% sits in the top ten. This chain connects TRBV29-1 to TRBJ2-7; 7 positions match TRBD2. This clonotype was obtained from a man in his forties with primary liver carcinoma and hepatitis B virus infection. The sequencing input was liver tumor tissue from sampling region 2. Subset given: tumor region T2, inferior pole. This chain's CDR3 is CSVTGSGRGEQYF. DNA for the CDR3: TGCAGCGTAACTGGGTCGGGGAGGGGAGAGCAGTACTTC.